This T cell receptor beta chain was documented in a study of T-cell reconstitution after alpha-beta-depleted transplantation in children (dated by TCRdb to the mid-2010s). General notes on the study: Using TCR repertoire profiling, the study followed T-cell immune reconstitution in a quantitative way in children after TCRalphabeta/CD19-depleted allogeneic hematopoietic cell transplantation.

The method behind the library was PCR. TCRdb names Illumina HiSeq 2500 as the instrument used. Molecular barcoding was employed in the preparation of TCR libraries, with unique molecular identifiers being used to normalize TCRbeta repertoire quantification. TCRdb reanalyzed the raw reads on its own, using fastp at Q25 for trimming and MiXCR for clone calling, and kept in-frame beta chains. Each entry merges the rows of one CDR3 protein and shows their most common DNA and genes. A total of about 610,000 distinct CDR3 sequences appear in this sample, roughly a tenth of them only once. The ten largest clones take up about 4.2% of the sample. This clonotype has a count of ten or more. The specificity of this receptor is unknown. Qualities for individual bases were not recorded, and no much larger clone is one base off. The source was PBMCs from the stem cell graft donor, collected from the stem cell graft. The clonotype originates from a human donor who donated a stem cell graft to a child with acute myeloid leukemia.

The nucleotide sequence is TGTGCCAGCAGCCCGGGGGACAGGGGGGAATGGTTCTTC. Protein translation: CASSPGDRGEWFF. The chain couples TRBV7-2 to TRBJ2-1, with TRBD1 matching 11 junction bases. From the germline V gene, CDR1 is SGHTA and CDR2 is FQGNSA. The CDR3 spans 13 residues, from the cysteine through the phenylalanine. The read is trimmed to its CDR3 DNA, 39 bases read in frame from base 1. V loses 5 bases at its end and J loses 15 bases; junction bases beyond the gene matches: 9.